The 14 T cell receptor beta chains below come from one sample, sequenced in a study of shared clonotypes between healthy human individuals. The protocol was immunoSEQ multiplex PCR, while the TCRdb copy is restricted to in-frame clones and leaves out a portion. The sample records roughly 2,300,000 clones, 80% to 95% being singletons. The sequenced sample was naive CD4+ T cells from PBMCs. Specified subset: CD45RA+ positively selected. The source of these receptors is a man aged 18 to 29 in good health. Some clones in this sample may be carry-over from other donors' samples.

To note about this clone: Other nucleotide sequences in the sample specify the same CDR3. V usage is TRBV7-2 and J usage is TRBJ1-3, with D maybe TRBD1 (5 bases). CDR1 is SGHTA, CDR2 FQGNSA, per germline. V lost 1 base and J 4 bases, leaving 5 bases between the germline ends. This CDR3 is built from 13 residues. The CDR3 region is CASSLDRGNTIYF. The CDR3 DNA reads TGTGCCAGCAGCTTAGACAGGGGAAACACCATATATTTT. Full variable domain (outside the CDR3, taken from reference TRBV7-2 and TRBJ1-3): GAGVSQSPSNKVTEKGKDVELRCDPISGHTALYWYRQSLGQGLEFLIYFQGNSAPDKSGLPSDRFSAERTGGSVSTLTIQRTQQEDSAVYLCASSLDRGNTIYFGEGSWLTVV.

The V and J genes are TRBV30 and TRBJ1-4; D is ambiguous. Trimming cost V 4 bases and J 4 bases, with 7 bases left between them. The germline V gene has CDR1 GTSNPN and CDR2 SVGIG (reference sequence). The length of the CDR3 is 12 residues. The CDR3 DNA reads as TGTGCCTGGAAGGATTATAATGAAAAACTGTTTTTT. This gives the protein CAWKDYNEKLFF.

This clone has only a few counts. The chain uses TRBV7-3 and TRBJ1-2; D may be TRBD1 (6 bases). Germline V gene data show CDR1 as SGHTA and CDR2 as FQGTGA. V was shortened by 2 bases and J by 8 bases, with 12 bases between the two germline ends. The CDR3 runs to 13 residues. The CDR3 nucleotides read TGTGCCAGCAGCTTATCACAGGGAGTAGGCTACACCTTC. The encoded protein is CASSLSQGVGYTF. Together with reference TRBV7-3 and TRBJ1-2, the CDR3 gives the full variable domain: GAGVSQTPSNKVTEKGKYVELRCDPISGHTALYWYRQSLGQGPEFLIYFQGTGAADDSGLPNDRFFAVRPEGSVSTLKIQRTERGDSAVYLCASSLSQGVGYTFGSGTRLTVV.

V is TRBV2 and J is TRBJ2-6; D gene ambiguous. CDR1 is SNHLY, CDR2 FYNNEI, per germline. The germline V and J ends were trimmed by 8 bases and 1 base, with 3 bases remaining between them. The CDR3 contains 12 residues. CDR3 bases: TGTGCCAGCGCTTCTGGGGCCAACGTCCTGACTTTC. This codes for CASASGANVLTF.

The J gene is TRBJ1-2, the V gene TRBV4-3; D is possibly TRBD1 (6 bases). Between the trimmed V and J ends, which lost 0 bases and 6 bases, there was a span of 11 bases. CDR3 size: 14 residues. CDR1 and CDR2 (germline): LGHNA, YSLEER. CDR3 DNA sequence: TGCGCCAGCAGCCAAGAGTCACAGGGCCATGGCTACACCTTC. This translates into CASSQESQGHGYTF.

This chain links TRBV28 with TRBJ2-7, with 12 bases identical to TRBD1. This CDR3 is 17 amino acids long. CDR1 and CDR2 from the germline V gene are MDHEN and SYDVKM. After removal of 1 base from V and 2 bases from J, the junction contained 6 bases not matched to a gene. CDR3 region: CASSLYSGTGGPYEQYF. In DNA, the CDR3 is TGTGCCAGCAGTTTATACTCCGGGACAGGGGGCCCCTACGAGCAGTACTTC. The full variable domain, completed using reference TRBV28 and TRBJ2-7, is DVKVTQSSRYLVKRTGEKVFLECVQDMDHENMFWYRQDPGLGLRLIYFSYDVKMKEKGDIPEGYSVSREKKERFSLILESASTNQTSMYLCASSLYSGTGGPYEQYFGPGTRLTVT.

The rearrangement links TRBV9 to TRBJ1-1; TRBD1 aligns across 10 bases. The length of the CDR3 is 15 residues. The V gene's germline CDR1 is SGDLS and CDR2 YYNGEE. Germline trimming cut 3 bases from V and 1 base from J; bases unmatched to any gene: 3. CDR3 coding DNA: TGTGCCAGCAGCGCGACAGGGGGCACGAACACTGAAGCTTTCTTT. Its protein is CASSATGGTNTEAFF. Looking up the rest from reference TRBV9 and TRBJ1-1 gives the full variable domain: DSGVTQTPKHLITATGQRVTLRCSPRSGDLSVYWYQQSLDQGLQFLIQYYNGEERAKGNILERFSAQQFPDLHSELNLSSLELGDSALYFCASSATGGTNTEAFFGQGTRLTVV.

V usage is TRBV5-4 and J usage is TRBJ2-7; D tentatively fits TRBD1 or TRBD2 (5 bases each). The CDR3 runs to 15 residues. CDR1 and CDR2 from the germline V gene are SGHNT and YYREEE (reference sequence). V lost 1 base and J 0 bases, leaving 11 bases between the germline ends. The CDR3 reads CASSLPGTSSYEQYF. CDR3 in DNA: TGTGCCAGCAGCTTGCCGGGGACGAGCTCCTACGAGCAGTACTTC.

In the case of this clone: The same CDR3 arises from other DNA sequences in this sample as well. The genes are TRBV7-9 and TRBJ1-4; D unclear. Germline values: CDR1 SEHNR, CDR2 FQNEAQ (reference sequence). V lost 3 bases, J lost 8 bases, and 7 bases lay in between. There are 12 residues in the CDR3. The DNA for the CDR3 is TGTGCCAGCAGCTTGCGACTGGAAAAACTGTTTTTT. Translation gives CASSLRLEKLFF.

The chain combines TRBV6-6 with TRBJ2-3, with D hard to call. The CDR3 covers 16 residues. Trimming cost V 2 bases and J 2 bases, with 14 bases left between them. Germline V gives CDR1 MNHNY, CDR2 SVGAGI (reference sequence). CDR3 DNA sequence: TGTGCCAGCAGTTACCCCACAGCGCTCCCCACAGATACGCAGTATTTT. Amino acid sequence: CASSYPTALPTDTQYF.

The V and J genes are TRBV7-6 and TRBJ2-7; no firm D call. V was clipped by 1 base and J by 3 bases, with 10 bases between them. This CDR3 contains 14 residues. The V gene's germline CDR1 is SGHVS and CDR2 FNYEAQ. CDR3 bases: TGTGCCAGCAGCTTAGGGATTTTGAGCTACGAGCAGTACTTC. Translated, it gives CASSLGILSYEQYF.

The chain recombines TRBV19 with TRBJ1-4; possible D gene TRBD1, 5 bases. V was pared by 7 bases and J by 4 bases, with 19 bases between. Germline assignment: CDR1 LNHDA and CDR2 SQIVND (reference sequence). The CDR3 is 16 residues long. The CDR3 here is CASTRGYRPGNEKLFF. CDR3 DNA sequence: TGTGCCAGTACGAGGGGCTACCGGCCGGGTAATGAAAAACTGTTTTTT.

The V and J genes are TRBV5-1 and TRBJ2-3; TRBD1 matches at 11 bases. This CDR3 has 16 residues. CDR1 is SGHRS, CDR2 YFSETQ, per germline. V lost 8 bases to trimming and J lost 3 bases; unmatched junction nucleotides: 11. CDR3 protein: CASRGQGARGTDTQYF. CDR3 nucleotides: TGCGCCAGTCGCGGACAGGGGGCGCGGGGTACAGATACGCAGTATTTT.

For this clone: Other DNA sequences from this sample encode an identical CDR3 as well. The chain is built from TRBV28 and TRBJ1-1, with D possibly matching TRBD1 (5 bases). The CDR3 loop spans 13 amino acids. Per germline, CDR1 MDHEN and CDR2 SYDVKM. The V end lost 6 bases, the J end lost 1 base, and 9 bases lay between the germline ends. The CDR3 bases are TGTGCCAGCAGGAGCGGGGGGAACACTGAAGCTTTCTTT. Protein product: CASRSGGNTEAFF.